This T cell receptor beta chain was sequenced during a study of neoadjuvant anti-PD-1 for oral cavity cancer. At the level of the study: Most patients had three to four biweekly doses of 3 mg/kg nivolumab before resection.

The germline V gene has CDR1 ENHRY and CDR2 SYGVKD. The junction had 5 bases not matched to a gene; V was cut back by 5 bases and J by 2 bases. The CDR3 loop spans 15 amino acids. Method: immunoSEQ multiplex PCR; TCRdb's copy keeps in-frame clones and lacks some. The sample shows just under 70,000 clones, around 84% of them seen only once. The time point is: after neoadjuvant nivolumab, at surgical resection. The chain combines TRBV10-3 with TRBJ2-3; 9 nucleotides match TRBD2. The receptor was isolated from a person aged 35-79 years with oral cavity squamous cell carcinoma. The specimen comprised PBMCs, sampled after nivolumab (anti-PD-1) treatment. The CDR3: CAISPGTSPTDTQYF. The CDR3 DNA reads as TGTGCCATCAGTCCCGGGACTAGCCCCACAGATACGCAGTATTTT.